This passage covers 7 T cell receptor beta chains from one sample sequenced in a study of PD-1 blockade in classical Hodgkin lymphoma. The protocol was immunoSEQ multiplex PCR, while the TCRdb copy is restricted to in-frame clones and leaves out a portion. The sample holds about 40,000 clones, about 82% seen once. Every patient experienced relapse after autologous stem cell transplantation, and brentuximab vedotin exposure varied. Sample: peripheral blood mononuclear cells (PBMCs), taken at baseline. The receptor source for this set is a human donor with classical Hodgkin lymphoma.

This clone was seen once. The chain is built from TRBV19 and TRBJ2-7, with D perhaps being TRBD1 or TRBD2 (5 bases each). The CDR3 consists of 13 residues. Deletions cut 6 bases from V and 0 bases from J, with 9 bases between. The germline V gene encodes CDR1 LNHDA and CDR2 SQIVND (reference sequence). The CDR3 is CASRVGGSYEQYF. DNA of the CDR3: TGTGCCAGTAGGGTTGGGGGCTCCTACGAGCAGTACTTC.

This chain links TRBV14 with TRBJ1-2; D remains unclear. V gave up 6 bases and J gave up 6 bases, with 5 bases separating them. CDR3 length equals 10 residues. The germline V gene has CDR1 SGHDN and CDR2 FVKESK. CDR3: CASRVHGYTF. The CDR3 DNA is TGTGCCAGCAGAGTTCATGGCTACACCTTC.

This chain joins TRBV28 and TRBJ2-7; D is uncertain. V was shortened by 8 bases and J by 3 bases, with 5 bases between the two germline ends. CDR1 and CDR2 from the germline V gene are MDHEN and SYDVKM. The CDR3 has 10 residues. As DNA, the CDR3 is TGTGCCAGCTTGGACTACGAGCAGTACTTC. This gives the protein CASLDYEQYF.

This chain connects TRBV10-1 to TRBJ2-2; D possibly corresponds to TRBD1 (5 bases). V lost 11 bases and J 3 bases, leaving 16 bases between the germline ends. The CDR3 has 14 amino acids. Germline CDR1 reads WNHNN; CDR2 reads SYGVQD (reference sequence). DNA for the CDR3: TGCGCCCCCCAAGGGGAACCCCACACCGGGGAGCTGTTTTTT. Translated, it gives CAPQGEPHTGELFF.

The V gene is TRBV2, the J gene TRBJ2-1; D uncertain. This CDR3 has 13 amino acids. CDR1 and CDR2 (germline): SNHLY, FYNNEI. V was pared by 6 bases and J by 4 bases, with 10 bases between. CDR3 in DNA: TGTGCCAGCAGGGTCGGGCAGTACAATGAGCAGTTCTTC. The encoded protein is CASRVGQYNEQFF.

This clone has more than one count but fewer than ten. The V and J genes are TRBV10-3 and TRBJ2-3, with 7 positions matching TRBD2. Trimming cost V 8 bases and J 2 bases; bases outside gene matches: 10. Per the germline V gene, CDR1 is ENHRY and CDR2 is SYGVKD. The CDR3 length is 15 residues. The CDR3 DNA sequence: TGTGCCATCCAGGGTTCTAGCGGTACCACAGATACGCAGTATTTT. Amino acids: CAIQGSSGTTDTQYF.

V gene TRBV7-2 combines with J gene TRBJ2-2; 12 bases are shared with TRBD2. The CDR3 consists of 18 residues. The J segment lost 6 bases and the V segment lost 1 base, leaving 9 bases of the junction unmatched. Germline V lookup: CDR1 SGHTA, CDR2 FQGNSA. CDR3 coding DNA: TGTGCCAGCAGCTTAGATAGCCTAGCGGGAGGGCTTGCCGGGGAGCTGTTTTTT. Translating it yields CASSLDSLAGGLAGELFF. The full variable domain, completed using reference TRBV7-2 and TRBJ2-2, is GAGVSQSPSNKVTEKGKDVELRCDPISGHTALYWYRQSLGQGLEFLIYFQGNSAPDKSGLPSDRFSAERTGGSVSTLTIQRTQQEDSAVYLCASSLDSLAGGLAGELFFGEGSRLTVL.